This record looks at one T cell receptor beta chain sequence and its context. As processed by the authors: Reference gene primer amplification gave estimated nucleated cell counts. The method was immunoSEQ multiplex PCR; TCRdb's version includes in-frame clones alone and lacks a portion of them. D and trimming were read from the DNA, whereas the V and J calls and clone size are those reported in that table. The sample lists tens of thousands of clones, around 90% occurring once. The sample belongs to a study of blood T cell repertoires in COVID-19. Study-level background: The study drew acute and convalescent COVID-19 samples from the United States, Italy and Spain. Sample material is recorded as cDNA or gDNA derived from T cells, B-cell-depleted T cells, or PBMCs.

The CDR3 runs 15 residues. The germline CDR1 and CDR2 sequences are MGHRA and YSYEKL. V shed 5 bases and J shed 2 bases, with 12 bases lying between them. J is TRBJ1-4 and V is TRBV4-1, with D hard to call. The clonotype comes from a man between 65 and 79 years old with acute or convalescent COVID-19. The sequenced sample was peripheral blood. CDR3 residues: CASSRAGVTNEKLFF. The CDR3 bases are TGCGCCAGCAGCAGAGCCGGGGTCACTAATGAAAAACTGTTTTTT.